Shown below are 14 T cell receptor beta chains from a single sample sequenced in a study of OX40 agonist ivuxolimab in advanced cancers. Libraries came from the immunoSEQ multiplex PCR assay. TCRdb mirrors the immuneACCESS table, restricted to in-frame sequences. Some clones are absent from its copies; in checked studies, under half trace to an unresolved V gene, and the reason for the others is unknown. In this sample the table shows about 40,000 clones, 75% to 90% of which occur a single time. Together, the top ten hold approximately 15% of the sample. Source: CD4+ or CD8+ T cells sorted from blood, taken in a trial of the OX40 agonist ivuxolimab. These receptor sequences come from an adult with an advanced solid tumor such as melanoma, head and neck, liver or kidney cancer.

The chain is built from TRBV15 and TRBJ1-5; possible D gene TRBD1, 6 bases. This CDR3 spans 13 amino acids. Trimming pared 5 bases from V and 7 bases from J, leaving 12 bases between. Per germline, CDR1 LNHNV and CDR2 YYDKDF (reference sequence). The CDR3 protein is CATSPGARQPQHF. Written as DNA, the CDR3 is TGTGCCACCAGCCCAGGGGCTAGGCAGCCCCAGCATTTT.

The genes are TRBV11-2 and TRBJ2-7; TRBD2 is a possible D gene (5 bases). V lost 5 bases and J lost 6, with 11 bases in between. The CDR3 loop spans 12 amino acids. Germline values: CDR1 SGHAT, CDR2 FQNNGV. As DNA, the CDR3 is TGTGCCAGCAGCCGGGAACCCTCCGAGCAGTACTTC. Translating gives CASSREPSEQYF.

The V call is TRBV7-6, the J call TRBJ1-2; D gene unclear. Trimming took off 1 base at V and 6 bases at J, with 3 bases between the two ends. In germline, CDR1 is SGHVS, CDR2 FNYEAQ. The CDR3 totals 11 residues. Here the CDR3 DNA reads TGTGCCAGCAGCTTAGGGGATGGCTACACCTTC. Its translation: CASSLGDGYTF.

This clone showed up just a few times. The chain joins TRBV4-2 to TRBJ2-7; D gene unclear. CDR3 length: 12 residues. V was pared by 4 bases and J by 6 bases, with 10 bases between. CDR1 and CDR2 from the germline V gene are LGHNA and YNFKEQ. CDR3 nucleotide sequence: TGTGCCAGCAGCCGGGAACCCTCCGAGCAGTACTTC. Translation gives CASSREPSEQYF.

This chain uses TRBV28 with TRBJ2-3; 15 bases fit TRBD2. The CDR3 contains 22 residues. In germline, CDR1 is MDHEN, CDR2 SYDVKM. Trimming cost V 2 bases and J 3 bases; bases outside gene matches: 18. The DNA for the CDR3 is TGTGCCAGCAGTTTACCGGGACAGGGGAGGACTAGCGGGAGGGCCAATACAGATACGCAGTATTTT. Encoded protein: CASSLPGQGRTSGRANTDTQYF.

The genes are TRBV7-8 and TRBJ2-7; TRBD1 matches 8 bases. Per the germline V gene, CDR1 is SGHVS and CDR2 is FQNEAQ. The CDR3 sequence is 18 residues long. V gave up 1 base and J gave up 0 bases; unmatched junction bases: 11. The CDR3 bases are TGTGCCAGCAGCTTAGGCCTACCCGGGACAGGAAACTCCTACGAGCAGTACTTC. This gives the protein CASSLGLPGTGNSYEQYF.

The rearrangement uses TRBV5-4 and TRBJ1-2, with a weak D call TRBD1 (6 bases). This CDR3 region has 14 residues. V lost 0 bases and J 5 bases, leaving 11 bases between the germline ends. Germline V gene data show CDR1 as SGHNT and CDR2 as YYREEE (reference sequence). The CDR3: CASSLDRDTYGYTF. The CDR3 region has the DNA TGTGCCAGCAGCTTGGACAGGGATACGTATGGCTACACCTTC.

The V call is TRBV6-1, the J call TRBJ1-2; 7 nucleotides align to TRBD1. V shed 5 bases and J 6 bases; nucleotides not matched to a gene: 6. Germline CDR1 MNHNS, CDR2 SASEGT. The CDR3 extends over 13 amino acids. Here the CDR3 reads CASSQTGTDGYTF. In nucleotides, the CDR3 is TGTGCCAGCAGTCAAACGGGGACAGATGGCTACACCTTC.

The J gene is TRBJ1-2, the V gene TRBV5-1, with 9 bases identical to TRBD1. The V gene's germline CDR1 is SGHRS and CDR2 YFSETQ. The CDR3 covers 15 residues. V shed 1 base, J shed 2 bases, and the junction held 3 bases outside the gene matches. The CDR3 sequence: CASSLWDRENYGYTF. In DNA form, the CDR3 reads TGCGCCAGCAGCTTGTGGGACAGGGAGAACTATGGCTACACCTTC.

The rearrangement links TRBV28 to TRBJ1-1; D is unclear. Trimming cost V 4 bases and J 1 base, with 19 bases left between them. CDR3 length: 17 residues. Germline CDR1 and CDR2: MDHEN and SYDVKM. Here the CDR3 reads CASSSKFSGRGNTEAFF. DNA for the CDR3: TGTGCCAGCAGTTCTAAATTCTCTGGCCGCGGGAACACTGAAGCTTTCTTT.

The rearrangement joins TRBV7-9 to TRBJ1-1; tentative D call: TRBD1 (6 bases). V dropped 0 bases and J dropped 1 base, with 9 bases sitting between them. This CDR3 comprises 15 residues. The germline CDR1 and CDR2 sequences are SEHNR and FQNEAQ (reference sequence). The CDR3 DNA reads TGTGCCAGCAGCTTAGCGCAGGGGAGGAACACTGAAGCTTTCTTT. As protein: CASSLAQGRNTEAFF.

Here the CDR3 reads CASSTGHFFMNTEAFF. DNA for the CDR3: TGTGCCAGTAGTACGGGACATTTTTTCATGAACACTGAAGCTTTCTTT. The genes are TRBV19 and TRBJ1-1, with D tentatively TRBD1 (6 bases). Per germline, CDR1 LNHDA and CDR2 SQIVND (reference sequence). This CDR3 is 16 amino acids long. Trimming shortened V by 4 bases and J by 0 bases, and 15 bases separated the two germline ends.

The CDR3 protein is CASSFGAGELFF. The DNA for the CDR3 is TGCGCCAGCAGCTTTGGTGCCGGGGAGCTGTTTTTT. This sequence joins TRBV5-1 and TRBJ2-2; D is ambiguous. Trimming removed 2 bases from V and 6 bases from J, with 5 bases in between. This CDR3 is 12 amino acids long. Per germline, CDR1 SGHRS and CDR2 YFSETQ.

This chain connects TRBV7-9 to TRBJ2-5, with 10 bases matching TRBD2. The CDR3 runs to 12 residues. The J segment lost 3 bases and the V segment lost 8 bases, leaving 0 bases of the junction unmatched. The V gene's germline CDR1 is SEHNR and CDR2 FQNEAQ (reference sequence). The DNA for the CDR3 is TGTGCCAGCCTAGCGGGGGAAGAGACCCAGTACTTC. Amino acids: CASLAGEETQYF.